This is a list of T cell receptor beta chains from one sample in a study of T cell responses to AZD1222 COVID-19 vaccine. The repertoire was sequenced with immunoSEQ multiplex PCR; TCRdb's copy has only in-frame clones and lacks some. Of around 120,000 clones listed, about nine tenths are singletons. The sequenced sample was peripheral blood, obtained on day 0 of AZD1222 vaccination. The receptors shown here come from an adult in good health. Both conserved end residues are part of each CDR3. Each record gives: V gene, J gene, D gene, clone size, CDR3 DNA, CDR3 protein. D genes are given only for firm matches. The size of a clone is reported for some rows only, either as once, few or many, or as a class for expanded clones.

TRBV18	TRBJ2-1	TRBD2	NA	TGTGCCAGCTCTCAGGGACTAGCGGGAGAAGGTAAAAATGAGCAGTTCTTC	CASSQGLAGEGKNEQFF
TRBV5-1	TRBJ2-7	TRBD2	NA	TGCGCCAGCAGCCCCCGGACTAGCGGATCCTACGAGCAGTACTTC	CASSPRTSGSYEQYF
TRBV19	TRBJ1-5	NA	NA	TGTGCCAGTAGTATAGTGTGGGGGGCCAATCAGCCCCAGCATTTT	CASSIVWGANQPQHF
TRBV29-1	TRBJ1-2	TRBD1	NA	TGCAGCGTCGAGGACAGGGGAAGGTATGGCTACACCTTC	CSVEDRGRYGYTF
TRBV11-3	TRBJ2-2	NA	NA	TGTGCCAGCAGTCCCCAGGCCGGGGAGCTGTTTTTT	CASSPQAGELFF
TRBV6-5	TRBJ2-5	TRBD2	NA	TGTGCCAGCAGTACTTCTAGCGGGGCGGAGACCCAGTACTTC	CASSTSSGAETQYF
TRBV11-2	TRBJ1-1	TRBD1	NA	TGTGCCAGCAGCTTAGAGGGGGGACAGGTCCTCATGAACACTGAAGCTTTCTTT	CASSLEGGQVLMNTEAFF
TRBV27	TRBJ2-1	TRBD2	NA	TGTGCCAGCACCCCTCAGCGGGAGGGTGGGGCGAGCTCCTACAATGAGCAGTTCTTC	CASTPQREGGASSYNEQFF
TRBV28	TRBJ1-3	NA	NA	TGTGCCAGCAGTGTCGACGGTGCCTCTGGAAACACCATATATTTT	CASSVDGASGNTIYF
TRBV28	TRBJ1-3	NA	NA	TGTGCCAGCAGAAATACTGGAAACACCATATATTTT	CASRNTGNTIYF
TRBV15	TRBJ2-2	TRBD2	NA	TGTGCCACCAGCAGAGAGCTAGCGGGAGGAAACACCGGGGAGCTGTTTTTT	CATSRELAGGNTGELFF
TRBV6-6	TRBJ2-1	TRBD2	once	TGTGCCAGCAGTACGGGACTAGCGAGGGAGCAGTTCTTC	CASSTGLAREQFF
TRBV6-1	TRBJ1-2	NA	NA	TGTGCCAGCAGTGAAGGGTGGGCCCGACAGGAGGGTATCTATGGCTACACCTTC	CASSEGWARQEGIYGYTF
TRBV11-3	TRBJ2-2	TRBD2	NA	TGTGCCAGCAGCTTAAGCGGGGGTAACACCGGGGAGCTGTTTTTT	CASSLSGGNTGELFF
TRBV28	TRBJ1-1	NA	few	TGTGCCAGCAGTTTTTTCAAGGGGAAAGCTTTCTTT	CASSFFKGKAFF
TRBV29-1	TRBJ2-1	TRBD2	NA	TGCAGCACGGGTGCGGGAGGACTCTACAATGAGCAGTTCTTC	CSTGAGGLYNEQFF
TRBV24-1	TRBJ2-5	NA	once	TGTGCCACCAGTGATTCTCGGACCAGTCTTCAAGAGACCCAGTACTTC	CATSDSRTSLQETQYF
TRBV27	TRBJ1-2	NA	NA	TGTGCCAGCAGTTTCCTCCCCCAAGGGGGAGCTAACTATGGCTACACCTTC	CASSFLPQGGANYGYTF
TRBV5-5	TRBJ2-5	TRBD1	NA	TGTGCCAGCAGCTTTTTGGACAGGGTGTTGTGGGAGACCCAGTACTTC	CASSFLDRVLWETQYF
TRBV28	TRBJ2-1	NA	NA	TGTGCCAGCAGTACACGGATGGGGGAGCAGTTCTTC	CASSTRMGEQFF
TRBV28	TRBJ2-2	TRBD2	NA	TGTGCCAGCAGCAGACTAGCGGGAGGTTCCGGGGAGCTGTTTTTT	CASSRLAGGSGELFF
TRBV27	TRBJ1-5	NA	NA	TGTGCCAGCAGTTTATTGGGTAGTGGCAATCAGCCCCAGCATTTT	CASSLLGSGNQPQHF
TRBV24-1	TRBJ2-1	NA	NA	TGTGCCACCAGTGACCCCGGGGGTAACAATGAGCAGTTCTTC	CATSDPGGNNEQFF
TRBV5-1	TRBJ2-7	NA	NA	TGCGCCAGCAGCTTCGTCGGGAGTACCCACGAGCAGTACTTC	CASSFVGSTHEQYF
TRBV6-5	TRBJ1-4	NA	NA	TGTGCCAGCAGTTACGGTGGCAGGTCTAATGAAAAACTGTTTTTT	CASSYGGRSNEKLFF
TRBV27	TRBJ1-2	TRBD1	NA	TGTGCCAGCAGGCGGGACAGATATGGCTACACCTTC	CASRRDRYGYTF
TRBV28	TRBJ1-3	NA	NA	TGTGCCAGCAGGCAAATGGGGGGGGGAAACACCATATATTTT	CASRQMGGGNTIYF
TRBV28	TRBJ1-5	TRBD1	NA	TGTGCCAGCAGGCCAGGGGGCTCCAATCAGCCCCAGCATTTT	CASRPGGSNQPQHF
TRBV29-1	TRBJ2-3	NA	NA	TGCAGCGTTAAGACAGATACGCAGTATTTT	CSVKTDTQYF
TRBV30	TRBJ1-5	TRBD1	NA	TGTGCCTGGAGTGTTCGGACAGGGGTCAATCAGCCCCAGCATTTT	CAWSVRTGVNQPQHF
TRBV6-5	TRBJ1-2	NA	NA	TGTGCCAGCAGTCACCGGGACGCCTATGGCTACACCTTC	CASSHRDAYGYTF
TRBV5-1	TRBJ2-7	NA	NA	TGCGCCAGCAGCCCCCTGGCCTCCAGCTCCTACGAGCAGTACTTC	CASSPLASSSYEQYF
TRBV19	TRBJ2-2	NA	NA	TGTGCCAGTAGTAAGGGGGGTCGGATGAACACCGGGGAGCTGTTTTTT	CASSKGGRMNTGELFF
TRBV19	TRBJ1-5	TRBD1	NA	TGTGCCAGTATCCCGACAGGGAGGACCAATCAGCCCCAGCATTTT	CASIPTGRTNQPQHF
TRBV19	TRBJ2-1	TRBD1	NA	TGTGCCAGTAGTTCCGGGACAGGGGTCTACAATGAGCAGTTCTTC	CASSSGTGVYNEQFF
TRBV19	TRBJ2-7	NA	few	TGTGCCAGTAGAAACGAGCAGTACTTC	CASRNEQYF
TRBV7-8	TRBJ2-7	TRBD1	NA	TGTGCCAGCAGCGGTGGGGGACAGGGCTCCTACGAGCAGTACTTC	CASSGGGQGSYEQYF
TRBV5-4	TRBJ2-1	NA	NA	TGTGCCAGCAGCTTGCACGGGGTAGGTTTGCGGGGCAATGAGCAGTTCTTC	CASSLHGVGLRGNEQFF
TRBV11-2	TRBJ1-2	NA	NA	TGTGCCAGCAGCGCTGGACAGTTCTCCTATGGCTACACCTTC	CASSAGQFSYGYTF
TRBV9	TRBJ1-2	TRBD1	NA	TGTGCCAGCAGCGTAACCTCACAGGGGGCTGGAGGCTACACCTTC	CASSVTSQGAGGYTF
TRBV3-1/TRBV3-2	TRBJ2-5	NA	few	TGTGCCAGCAGCCAAGATGGGCGGGGGCGAGAGACCCAGTACTTC	CASSQDGRGRETQYF
TRBV24-1	TRBJ2-3	NA	NA	TGTGCCACCAGTGATTCCCCAGGTACCTGGGGCACAGATACGCAGTATTTT	CATSDSPGTWGTDTQYF
TRBV3-1/TRBV3-2	TRBJ1-2	NA	NA	TGTGCCAGCAGCCAAGATCTCAGGGACTATGGCTACACCTTC	CASSQDLRDYGYTF
TRBV30	TRBJ1-3	NA	NA	TGTGCCTGGAGTGTAGGGCGTGCCAGGACTGGAAACACCATATATTTT	CAWSVGRARTGNTIYF
TRBV3-1/TRBV3-2	TRBJ2-7	TRBD2	NA	TGTGCCAGCAGCCAAGTATCGCGGGAGTCGAACGAGCAGTACTTC	CASSQVSRESNEQYF
TRBV27	TRBJ1-5	TRBD1	NA	TGTGCCAGCAGGACAGGACAGGGTTATAGCAATCAGCCCCAGCATTTT	CASRTGQGYSNQPQHF
TRBV19	TRBJ1-6	NA	NA	TGTGCCAGTAGCACCGGACAGTTAACGGCACCCCTCCACTTT	CASSTGQLTAPLHF
TRBV6-5	TRBJ1-2	NA	NA	TGTGCCAGCAGTTATAGCCCAATTTTAAGCGGGTATGGCTACACCTTC	CASSYSPILSGYGYTF
TRBV3-1/TRBV3-2	TRBJ2-1	NA	NA	TGTGCCAGCAGCCAAGAAGGGGCAGGGGTGGGGAATGAGCAGTTCTTC	CASSQEGAGVGNEQFF
TRBV19	TRBJ2-1	TRBD2	NA	TGTGCCAGTAGACCACTAGCGGGAGGGGGGGGCTACAATGAGCAGTTCTTC	CASRPLAGGGGYNEQFF
TRBV20-1	TRBJ2-4	NA	NA	TGCAGTGCTGAAGGGGGGGGGCCTCAGTACTTC	CSAEGGGPQYF
TRBV5-6	TRBJ2-1	TRBD2	NA	TGTGCCAGCAGCTCGGTAGACAGCCGGGGGGGTGAGCAGTTCTTC	CASSSVDSRGGEQFF
TRBV11-1	TRBJ1-1	NA	once	TGTGCCAGTCGCACTCGGGGGGGAGAGGCTGAAGCTTTCTTT	CASRTRGGEAEAFF
TRBV18	TRBJ1-1	NA	NA	TGTGCCAGCTCACTCGAGACAGGTATGAACACTGAAGCTTTCTTT	CASSLETGMNTEAFF
TRBV28	TRBJ1-1	TRBD1	NA	TGTGCCAGCAGTTTACGCGTACTCCGGGACAGCTTGAACACTGAAGCTTTCTTT	CASSLRVLRDSLNTEAFF